Listed here are 17 T cell receptor beta chains from one sample, sequenced in a study of regulatory T cells in long-lasting Graves disease. Regarding time point: newly diagnosed GD, antithyroid drugs for less than 3 months. TCR sequences were obtained from RNA taken from PBMCs. iRepertoire HTBI primers and Arm-PCR of CDR3 regions built TCR beta libraries. TCRdb passed the multiplex PCR reads through MiXCR, listing each CDR3 protein once. In the table there are about 330,000 distinct CDR3 sequences, 15% to 20% of which are singletons. Separately, the same data were catalogued under a study of T cells in Graves' hyperthyroidism and ophthalmopathy.

The sequenced sample was peripheral blood mononuclear cells (PBMCs), obtained at new diagnosis, from a patient treated with antithyroid drugs. These receptors all stem from a woman younger than 30 with Graves disease.

V is TRBV24-1 and J is TRBJ2-2; 9 bases line up with TRBD1. The junction had 13 bases not matched to a gene; V was cut back by 12 bases and J by 6 bases. This CDR3 region has 15 residues. Per germline, CDR1 KGHDR and CDR2 SFDVKD. The CDR3 DNA sequence: TGTGCCGCCTCCTCTGTGACAGGGGGGGCCGGGGAGCTGTTTTTT. Its translation: CAASSVTGGAGELFF.

This clonotype appeared a few times. The genes are TRBV14 and TRBJ2-1; D tentatively reads TRBD1 or TRBD2 (5 bases each). The CDR3 covers 14 residues. With 0 bases removed from V and 8 bases from J, the gap between germline ends came to 11 bases. Germline V gene lookup returns CDR1 SGHDN and CDR2 FVKESK. The CDR3 bases are TGTGCCAGCAGCCAAGATTGGGTGGGGGATGAGCAGTTCTTC. Protein sequence: CASSQDWVGDEQFF.

This clonotype was seen at least ten times. The chain joins TRBV28 to TRBJ1-2, with unresolved D. Germline values: CDR1 MDHEN, CDR2 SYDVKM. The V and J ends lost 8 bases and 0 bases respectively, with 10 bases between them. The CDR3 loop spans 13 amino acids. CDR3 protein: CASGMLSNYGYTF. The CDR3, as DNA: TGTGCCAGCGGAATGCTTTCTAACTATGGCTACACCTTC.

This sequence joins TRBV3-1 and TRBJ2-2; TRBD1 aligns across 11 bases. Germline V gives CDR1 LGHDT, CDR2 YNNKEL (reference sequence). The CDR3 loop spans 15 amino acids. The trim removed 8 bases at V and 4 bases at J, leaving 6 bases unmatched. The chain's CDR3 is CASSRDRGTTGELFF. CDR3 bases: TGTGCCAGCTCCCGGGACAGGGGGACCACCGGGGAGCTGTTTTTT.

V is TRBV6-4 and J is TRBJ2-7, with 8 nucleotides matching TRBD2. The J segment lost 5 bases and the V segment lost 9 bases, leaving 12 bases of the junction unmatched. The germline V gene encodes CDR1 MRHNA and CDR2 SNTAGT. CDR3 size: 14 residues. CDR3 DNA: TGTGCCAGACGAGGTGCGGGAGGATGGGACGAGCAGTACTTC. It codes for CARRGAGGWDEQYF.

The table lists this clonotype with a few counts. The V gene is TRBV4-1, the J gene TRBJ1-4; TRBD1 aligns across 8 bases. The CDR3 consists of 15 residues. Trimming cost V 0 bases and J 6 bases; bases outside gene matches: 3. From germline, CDR1 is MGHRA and CDR2 YSYEKL. CDR3 nucleotides: TGCGCCAGCAGCCAAGACGGACAGGGTGATGAAAAACTGTTTTTT. Amino acid sequence: CASSQDGQGDEKLFF.

This clonotype was counted only a few times. V gene TRBV12-3 or TRBV12-4 combines with J gene TRBJ2-4; D is possibly TRBD1 (6 bases). Between the trimmed V and J ends, which lost 8 bases and 7 bases, there was a span of 21 bases. The CDR3 length is 15 residues. This chain's CDR3 is CASGLIQGWGNIQYF. The CDR3 DNA reads TGTGCCAGCGGACTTATACAGGGTTGGGGTAACATTCAGTACTTC.

This clonotype was found a few times. The chain recombines TRBV6-1 with TRBJ2-4, with D hard to call. The CDR3 extends over 15 amino acids. Germline CDR1 MNHNS, CDR2 SASEGT. Trimming pared 6 bases from V and 8 bases from J, leaving 20 bases between. The CDR3 DNA follows: TGTGCCAGCAGACACGGCAGTCAAGAGTCGGACATTCAGTACTTC. Protein product: CASRHGSQESDIQYF.

The rearrangement joins TRBV14 to TRBJ2-1; perhaps TRBD1 as D (6 bases). The CDR3 totals 16 residues. The V end lost 5 bases, the J end lost 2 bases, and 16 bases lay between the germline ends. CDR1 SGHDN and CDR2 FVKESK come from the germline V gene. The CDR3 here is CASSSKTQGTYNEQFF. The DNA of the CDR3 is TGTGCCAGCAGCTCCAAAACACAGGGTACCTACAATGAGCAGTTCTTC. The variable domain in full, with the rest retrieved from reference TRBV14 and TRBJ2-1, is EAGVTQFPSHSVIEKGQTVTLRCDPISGHDNLYWYRRVMGKEIKFLLHFVKESKQDESGMPNNRFLAERTGGTYSTLKVQPAELEDSGVYFCASSSKTQGTYNEQFFGPGTRLTVL.

J is TRBJ2-2 and V is TRBV6-1; 7 bases fit TRBD1. Germline CDR1 reads MNHNS; CDR2 reads SASEGT. The CDR3 runs 11 residues. With V trimmed by 11 bases and J by 5 bases, 2 bases remained unmatched. Here the CDR3 reads CAVRGTGELFF. The CDR3 bases are TGTGCCGTCAGGGGGACCGGGGAGCTGTTTTTT.

There are a few counts of this clonotype. J is TRBJ1-5 and V is TRBV19; D may be TRBD1 (5 bases). Between the trimmed V and J ends, which lost 6 bases and 1 base, there was a span of 19 bases. Germline values: CDR1 LNHDA, CDR2 SQIVND (reference sequence). The CDR3 is 17 amino acids. DNA of the CDR3: TGTGCCAGTAGCATCGACAGTGTTCGCTTGAGCAATCAGCCCCAGCATTTT. It yields the protein CASSIDSVRLSNQPQHF.

This clonotype was counted many times. The chain carries TRBV5-1 and TRBJ2-7; 8 bases match TRBD2. CDR1 and CDR2 from the germline V gene are SGHRS and YFSETQ. The CDR3 has 15 amino acids. The ends lost 4 bases at V and 3 bases at J; junction bases unmatched: 9. The CDR3 spells CASSQTPGLDYEQYF. DNA for the CDR3: TGCGCCAGCAGCCAAACACCGGGACTAGACTACGAGCAGTACTTC.

This clonotype came up a few times. The chain carries TRBV12-3 or TRBV12-4 and TRBJ2-5; 8 nucleotides align to TRBD2. With 4 bases clipped from V and 10 bases from J, the junction kept 11 bases outside the gene matches. The CDR3 is 14 residues long. CDR3 nucleotide sequence: TGTGCCAGCAGTTCAAACGGGGGGGGGGGGATCCAGTACTTC. Amino acids: CASSSNGGGGIQYF.

There are a few counts of this clonotype. This chain joins TRBV27 and TRBJ1-6; TRBD1 aligns across 10 bases. The germline gives CDR1 MNHEY, CDR2 SMNVEV (reference sequence). The CDR3 extends over 16 amino acids. V dropped 5 bases and J dropped 5; count of bases not matched to a gene: 6. As DNA, the CDR3 is TGTGCCAGCAGTACACCGGGACAGGGGAATAATTCACCCCTCCACTTT. Translation gives CASSTPGQGNNSPLHF.

There are a few counts of this clonotype. The chain recombines TRBV13 with TRBJ1-1; D is unresolved. Trimming removed 1 base from V and 10 bases from J, with 16 bases in between. CDR1 and CDR2 from the germline V gene are PRHDT and FYEKMQ (reference sequence). This CDR3 region has 14 residues. The CDR3 here is CASSLVDVRSGAFF. DNA for the CDR3: TGTGCCAGCAGCTTAGTCGACGTCCGCTCGGGAGCTTTCTTT.

This clonotype occurred a few times. This chain links TRBV20-1 with TRBJ1-5; 7 positions match TRBD1. The ends lost 0 bases at V and 8 bases at J; junction bases unmatched: 7. The CDR3 runs to 14 residues. Germline CDR1 reads DFQATT; CDR2 reads SNEGSKA (reference sequence). The CDR3 reads CSARDYQGVKPQHF. CDR3 nucleotide sequence: TGCAGTGCTAGAGATTACCAGGGGGTAAAGCCCCAGCATTTT.

This clonotype was seen ten or more times. The chain employs TRBV30 and TRBJ2-2; 9 positions match TRBD2. The CDR3 is 14 residues long. V gave up 3 bases and J gave up 4 bases; unmatched junction bases: 3. Germline assignment: CDR1 GTSNPN and CDR2 SVGIG (reference sequence). DNA for the CDR3: TGTGCCTGGAGACCTAGCGGGGCCACCGGGGAGCTGTTTTTT. Amino acids: CAWRPSGATGELFF.